The present T cell receptor (beta chain) was sequenced within a study of beta chain features in type 1 diabetes. The CDR3 contains 11 residues. V shed 9 bases and J shed 7 bases, with 10 bases lying between them. Germline lookup yields CDR1 MNHNY and CDR2 SVGAGI (reference sequence). In the case of this clone: Its antigen is unidentified.

Regarding the study as a whole: TCRB CDR3 length was moderately but significantly reduced in all four CD4+ subsets of Type 1 diabetes patients.

Expressed TCRB transcripts were sequenced because the isolated RNA had all been reverse transcribed beforehand. Profiling relied on immunoSEQ multiplex PCR, and the TCRdb table lists in-frame clones only, not all of them. Of under 150,000 clones listed, approximately 9% were seen once; the top ten hold approximately 0.7%. The receptor was derived from a man aged 25 to 45 with type 1 diabetes. The rearrangement uses TRBV6-6 and TRBJ2-1, with D uncertain. The specimen was central memory CD4+ T cells from blood. DNA of the CDR3: TGTGCCAGTTCGGCGGCGAATGAGCAGTTCTTC. It yields the protein CASSAANEQFF.